This entry lists 30 T cell receptor beta chains sequenced from one sample in a study of shared clonotypes between healthy human individuals. Sequenced by immunoSEQ multiplex PCR; TCRdb stores in-frame clones only, minus some. The repertoire holds roughly 1,600,000 clones, with 98% as singletons. Sequenced material: naive CD4+ T cells sorted from blood. As for subset: CD45RA+ positively selected. Every receptor here comes from a man between 25 and 39 years old in good health.

The chain links TRBV27 to TRBJ2-3; 8 bases are a match to TRBD2. The CDR3 sequence is 13 residues long. Trimming removed 6 bases from V and 6 bases from J; junction bases left unmatched: 5. The germline V gene has CDR1 MNHEY and CDR2 SMNVEV (reference sequence). In nucleotides, the CDR3 is TGTGCCAGCAGAGATAGCGGGACGGATACGCAGTATTTT. It codes for CASRDSGTDTQYF.

The table lists this clone with a count of one. The chain links TRBV11-3 to TRBJ2-1; 9 positions agree with TRBD2. Germline V gene sequence: CDR1 SGHNT, CDR2 YENEEA. J lost 5 bases, V lost 3 bases, and 8 bases had no gene match. This CDR3 spans 16 amino acids. CDR3 sequence reads: CASSLLLSGSHNEQFF. The CDR3 DNA reads as TGTGCCAGCAGCTTGCTTCTTAGCGGGAGTCACAATGAGCAGTTCTTC.

The chain employs TRBV14 and TRBJ2-7, with TRBD2 as a possible D gene (6 bases). Trimming shortened V by 3 bases and J by 0 bases, and 9 bases separated the two germline ends. CDR1 SGHDN and CDR2 FVKESK come from the germline V gene. There are 14 residues in the CDR3. The DNA of the CDR3 is TGTGCCAGCAGCCACCTCGGGGGCTCCTACGAGCAGTACTTC. Translating gives CASSHLGGSYEQYF.

This rearrangement joins TRBV14 to TRBJ2-7; TRBD2 agrees at 8 bases. The V segment lost 0 bases and the J segment 6 bases; nucleotides outside the gene matches: 7. CDR3 length equals 15 residues. The germline V gene encodes CDR1 SGHDN and CDR2 FVKESK. CDR3 residues: CASSQDPGGPREQYF. CDR3 bases: TGTGCCAGCAGCCAAGATCCGGGAGGGCCCCGCGAGCAGTACTTC.

This chain joins TRBV28 and TRBJ2-7, with TRBD1 identical over 8 bases. This CDR3 region has 18 residues. Germline V gives CDR1 MDHEN, CDR2 SYDVKM. J was trimmed by 1 base and V by 4 bases; bases with no gene match: 15. The CDR3 here is CASSSSDRGYFGSYEQYF. In DNA form, the CDR3 reads TGTGCCAGCAGTTCTTCCGACAGGGGATACTTTGGATCCTACGAGCAGTACTTC. The variable domain in full, with the rest retrieved from reference TRBV28 and TRBJ2-7, is DVKVTQSSRYLVKRTGEKVFLECVQDMDHENMFWYRQDPGLGLRLIYFSYDVKMKEKGDIPEGYSVSREKKERFSLILESASTNQTSMYLCASSSSDRGYFGSYEQYFGPGTRLTVT.

This chain uses TRBV29-1 with TRBJ2-1, with D unresolved. Trimming removed 4 bases at V and 8 bases at J, with 12 bases between. Germline values: CDR1 SQVTM, CDR2 ANQGSEA. CDR3 size: 12 residues. This CDR3 reads CSVGPWWDEQFF. The CDR3 nucleotides read TGCAGCGTTGGCCCTTGGTGGGATGAGCAGTTCTTC.

This clone occurred once. The chain carries TRBV6-5 and TRBJ1-2; the D gene is possibly TRBD1 (6 bases). Trimming removed 4 bases at V and 7 bases at J, with 13 bases between. CDR3 length equals 13 residues. CDR1 is MNHEY and CDR2 is SVGAGI in the germline V gene. CDR3 sequence (DNA): TGTGCCAGCAGTTGGCGGGGGGCATCTGGCTACACCTTC. Its translation: CASSWRGASGYTF.

The chain recombines TRBV10-3 with TRBJ2-1, with 7 positions matching TRBD2. CDR3 length: 14 amino acids. From germline, CDR1 is ENHRY and CDR2 SYGVKD. The trim removed 4 bases at V and 6 bases at J, leaving 6 bases unmatched. The CDR3 protein is CAISVASGFNEQFF. CDR3 nucleotides: TGTGCCATCAGTGTGGCTAGCGGATTCAATGAGCAGTTCTTC.

The chain employs TRBV30 and TRBJ1-2, with a weak D call TRBD1 (6 bases). Looked up from germline, CDR1 is GTSNPN and CDR2 is SVGIG (reference sequence). The CDR3 is made up of 13 amino acids. V lost 8 bases, J lost 2 bases, and 15 bases lay in between. Here the CDR3 reads CARTARGNYGYTF. The CDR3 DNA follows: TGTGCCAGGACGGCCAGGGGAAACTATGGCTACACCTTC.

The rearrangement joins TRBV27 to TRBJ2-1; 9 nucleotides match TRBD2. The CDR3 consists of 15 residues. J lost 6 bases, V lost 2 bases, and 5 bases had no gene match. Looked up from germline, CDR1 is MNHEY and CDR2 is SMNVEV (reference sequence). CDR3 coding DNA: TGTGCCAGCAGTTTAGTAGCGGGAGCCCCCAATGAGCAGTTCTTC. Protein: CASSLVAGAPNEQFF.

The J gene is TRBJ1-4, the V gene TRBV14; 12 bases are shared with TRBD1. The CDR3 has 18 residues. The germline gives CDR1 SGHDN, CDR2 FVKESK. Losses at the gene ends were 1 base for V and 8 bases for J; bases not matched to a gene: 11. CDR3 in amino acids: CASSQGKNRDRGLEKLFF. Here the CDR3 DNA reads TGTGCCAGCAGCCAAGGCAAGAACCGGGACAGGGGGCTCGAAAAACTGTTTTTT.

The V call is TRBV5-1, the J call TRBJ2-7; 9 positions agree with TRBD1. This CDR3 is built from 14 residues. Per germline, CDR1 SGHRS and CDR2 YFSETQ. V was clipped by 2 bases and J by 5 bases; unmatched bases: 5. The CDR3 loop is CASSLQGATHEQYF. The CDR3 DNA reads TGCGCCAGCAGCTTACAGGGGGCAACGCACGAGCAGTACTTC.

The V and J genes are TRBV2 and TRBJ2-3; 10 bases agree with TRBD1. The CDR3 sequence is 14 residues long. The junction had 5 bases not matched to a gene; V was cut back by 5 bases and J by 6 bases. CDR1 and CDR2 (germline): SNHLY, FYNNEI. The CDR3 region is CASSTTGGVDTQYF. The CDR3 bases are TGTGCCAGCAGTACGACAGGGGGCGTGGATACGCAGTATTTT.

The sample holds one count of this clone. The gene calls are TRBV19 and TRBJ1-4; D unresolved. Trimming took off 6 bases at V and 4 bases at J, with 6 bases between the two ends. Germline lookup yields CDR1 LNHDA and CDR2 SQIVND (reference sequence). The CDR3 runs 12 residues. The DNA for the CDR3 is TGTGCCAGTAGAGGAGTTAATGAAAAACTGTTTTTT. Amino acid sequence: CASRGVNEKLFF.

Points on this clone: Different DNA sequences within this sample yield the same CDR3. The chain carries TRBV5-1 and TRBJ2-3; 10 nucleotides match TRBD2. V gave up 0 bases and J gave up 4 bases; unmatched junction bases: 5. Germline loops: CDR1 SGHRS, CDR2 YFSETQ. CDR3 size: 16 residues. The CDR3 region has the DNA TGCGCCAGCAGCTTGGGAACTAGCGGGACTTCAGATACGCAGTATTTT. Protein product: CASSLGTSGTSDTQYF. Filled out from reference TRBV5-1 and TRBJ2-3, the complete variable domain reads KAGVTQTPRYLIKTRGQQVTLSCSPISGHRSVSWYQQTPGQGLQFLFEYFSETQRNKGNFPGRFSGRQFSNSRSEMNVSTLELGDSALYLCASSLGTSGTSDTQYFGPGTRLTVL.

The J gene is TRBJ2-3, the V gene TRBV18, with TRBD2 matching 15 bases. This CDR3 is built from 15 residues. CDR1 KGHSH and CDR2 LQKENI come from the germline V gene. Losses at the gene ends were 6 bases for V and 6 bases for J; bases not matched to a gene: 4. The CDR3 protein is CASSQGLAGGDTQYF. The CDR3 nucleotides read TGTGCCAGCTCTCAAGGACTAGCGGGAGGGGATACGCAGTATTTT.

This clone came up once. V is TRBV29-1 and J is TRBJ1-1; 7 bases are a match to TRBD1. With 7 bases clipped from V and 0 bases from J, the junction kept 5 bases outside the gene matches. CDR1 is SQVTM, CDR2 ANQGSEA, per germline. The CDR3 covers 13 residues. The CDR3 nucleotides read TGCAGCGCCGGGACAGTCATGAACACTGAAGCTTTCTTT. It yields the protein CSAGTVMNTEAFF.

The V call is TRBV5-1, the J call TRBJ1-1; 7 nucleotides align to TRBD1. Germline lookup yields CDR1 SGHRS and CDR2 YFSETQ. Unmatched junction bases numbered 5, after V lost 4 bases and J lost 2 bases. There are 14 residues in the CDR3. The CDR3 reads CASSKGTVNTEAFF. The CDR3 coding sequence is TGCGCCAGCAGCAAGGGGACAGTTAACACTGAAGCTTTCTTT.

The chain has TRBV6-6 and TRBJ2-7; D is unclear. CDR3 size: 13 residues. Trimming pared 2 bases from V and 1 base from J, leaving 6 bases between. The germline CDR1 and CDR2 sequences are MNHNY and SVGAGI (reference sequence). The DNA of the CDR3 is TGTGCCAGCAGTTACACCACTTCCTACGAGCAGTACTTC. As protein: CASSYTTSYEQYF.

V gene TRBV5-5 combines with J gene TRBJ2-1; D call uncertain. Germline V gene data show CDR1 as SGHKS and CDR2 as YYEKEE (reference sequence). The CDR3 has 14 amino acids. The V gene lost 0 bases and the J gene lost 5 bases, with 9 bases spanning the gap. The CDR3 region has the DNA TGTGCCAGCAGCTTGGCCGGACCGAACAATGAGCAGTTCTTC. The encoded protein is CASSLAGPNNEQFF.

The gene calls are TRBV5-1 and TRBJ1-4; D is ambiguous. Between the trimmed V and J ends, which lost 4 bases and 5 bases, there was a span of 12 bases. The CDR3 has 14 residues. Germline CDR1 and CDR2: SGHRS and YFSETQ. The CDR3 region has the DNA TGCGCCAGCAGCCGAGAAATTAGGAATGAAAAACTGTTTTTT. As protein: CASSREIRNEKLFF. Filled out from reference TRBV5-1 and TRBJ1-4, the complete variable domain reads KAGVTQTPRYLIKTRGQQVTLSCSPISGHRSVSWYQQTPGQGLQFLFEYFSETQRNKGNFPGRFSGRQFSNSRSEMNVSTLELGDSALYLCASSREIRNEKLFFGSGTQLSVL.

V is TRBV6-5 and J is TRBJ1-1; 9 bases fit TRBD1. The CDR3 consists of 15 residues. Per germline, CDR1 MNHEY and CDR2 SVGAGI. Germline trimming cut 5 bases from V and 1 base from J; bases unmatched to any gene: 5. The CDR3 spells CASSPGTGTNTEAFF. The CDR3 nucleotides are TGTGCCAGCAGTCCCGGGACAGGGACGAACACTGAAGCTTTCTTT.

The chain carries TRBV4-1 and TRBJ1-5; a weak D match, TRBD1 (5 bases). V was pared by 0 bases and J by 6 bases, with 9 bases between. This CDR3 comprises 14 residues. CDR1 and CDR2 (germline): MGHRA, YSYEKL. In nucleotides, the CDR3 is TGCGCCAGCAGCCAAGAAGGGAGGGGTCAGCCCCAGCATTTT. Translated: CASSQEGRGQPQHF.

This chain joins TRBV28 and TRBJ1-1; TRBD1 matches 8 bases. V lost 6 bases and J lost 2; bases outside the gene matches: 5. Germline V CDR1 and CDR2: MDHEN, SYDVKM. This CDR3 spans 14 amino acids. The CDR3 sequence: CASRLRGPNTEAFF. The DNA of the CDR3 is TGTGCCAGCAGACTCAGGGGGCCAAACACTGAAGCTTTCTTT.

The J gene is TRBJ2-5, the V gene TRBV5-4; D is undetermined. Deletions cut 3 bases from V and 2 bases from J, with 8 bases between. From germline, CDR1 is SGHNT and CDR2 YYREEE (reference sequence). The CDR3 is 13 amino acids. The CDR3 coding sequence is TGTGCCAGCAGCTCGGTAGGACAAGAGACCCAGTACTTC. Its protein is CASSSVGQETQYF.

The chain joins TRBV7-6 to TRBJ1-5, with a tentative D call TRBD1 (5 bases). CDR3 length: 15 residues. CDR1 and CDR2 (germline): SGHVS, FNYEAQ. The V and J ends lost 3 bases and 3 bases respectively, with 12 bases between them. The CDR3 bases are TGTGCCAGCAGCTTGGGGACGGCCCCCAATCAGCCCCAGCATTTT. It translates to CASSLGTAPNQPQHF.

V gene TRBV5-1 combines with J gene TRBJ2-1; D is perhaps TRBD2 (6 bases). Trimming shortened V by 4 bases and J by 4 bases, and 24 bases separated the two germline ends. Germline V gene sequence: CDR1 SGHRS, CDR2 YFSETQ. This CDR3 has 18 residues. The CDR3 DNA is TGCGCCAGCAGCCCGGCCGGGGGAACACCCAACATTTACAATGAGCAGTTCTTC. Translation: CASSPAGGTPNIYNEQFF.

The V gene is TRBV28, the J gene TRBJ2-7; D gene unclear. Germline CDR1 reads MDHEN; CDR2 reads SYDVKM. V lost 5 bases to trimming and J lost 7 bases, with 15 bases between them. This CDR3 comprises 13 residues. In nucleotides, the CDR3 is TGTGCCAGCAGTACGGGCCAACTAACTGAGCAGTACTTC. It translates to CASSTGQLTEQYF.

The chain combines TRBV5-1 with TRBJ2-3, with D uncertain. Trimming shortened V by 0 bases and J by 4 bases, and 15 bases separated the two germline ends. Germline CDR1 SGHRS, CDR2 YFSETQ. The CDR3 is 16 residues long. The CDR3 loop reads CASSLDPKGLADTQYF. For the CDR3, the DNA is TGCGCCAGCAGCTTGGACCCAAAGGGCCTCGCAGATACGCAGTATTTT. The variable domain in full, completed from reference TRBV5-1 and TRBJ2-3, reads KAGVTQTPRYLIKTRGQQVTLSCSPISGHRSVSWYQQTPGQGLQFLFEYFSETQRNKGNFPGRFSGRQFSNSRSEMNVSTLELGDSALYLCASSLDPKGLADTQYFGPGTRLTVL.

This rearrangement joins TRBV19 to TRBJ1-5; D might be TRBD1 (5 bases). Trimming removed 1 base at V and 4 bases at J, with 11 bases between. The CDR3 length is 15 residues. The germline CDR1 and CDR2 sequences are LNHDA and SQIVND (reference sequence). DNA for the CDR3: TGTGCCAGTAGTATAGCGAATACAGGTAATCAGCCCCAGCATTTT. Protein sequence: CASSIANTGNQPQHF.